These 4 T cell receptor beta chains came from one sample sequenced in a study of T-cell memory formation after mild COVID-19. TCRdb re-called the 5' RACE reads through MiXCR, storing one row per CDR3 protein. The sample shows about 140,000 distinct CDR3 sequences, around 14% of them seen only once. Input material: PBMCs or a T cell subset sorted from them (not recorded which). These receptors originate from an adult woman who had mild COVID-19 (a few samples of this study predate the infection). Cell type and time point are not known.

This chain uses TRBV12-3 or TRBV12-4 with TRBJ2-1; 8 bases are shared with TRBD2. The CDR3 runs to 15 residues. Losses at the gene ends were 5 bases for V and 8 bases for J; bases not matched to a gene: 11. This CDR3 is CASSPWDAGGDEQFF. For the CDR3, the DNA is TGTGCCAGCAGTCCCTGGGACGCGGGGGGTGATGAGCAGTTCTTC.

A few counts support this clonotype. The chain carries TRBV6-4 and TRBJ2-1; D possibly matches TRBD1 or TRBD2 (6 bases each). The CDR3 runs 15 residues. Germline V gene sequence: CDR1 MRHNA, CDR2 SNTAGT. Trimming pared 0 bases from V and 4 bases from J, leaving 10 bases between. CDR3 amino acids: CASSDSGGGYNEQFF. As DNA, the CDR3 is TGTGCCAGCAGTGACTCCGGGGGCGGGTACAATGAGCAGTTCTTC.

The table lists this clonotype with a few counts. The chain couples TRBV9 to TRBJ2-4; 10 bases are a match to TRBD2. The CDR3 consists of 15 residues. Germline V gives CDR1 SGDLS, CDR2 YYNGEE. V shed 0 bases, J shed 7 bases, and the junction held 4 bases outside the gene matches. The CDR3 region is CASSVAAGGPNIQYF. CDR3 sequence (DNA): TGTGCCAGCAGCGTAGCAGCGGGAGGGCCGAACATTCAGTACTTC. Based on the CDR3 plus reference TRBV9 and TRBJ2-4, the full variable domain is DSGVTQTPKHLITATGQRVTLRCSPRSGDLSVYWYQQSLDQGLQFLIQYYNGEERAKGNILERFSAQQFPDLHSELNLSSLELGDSALYFCASSVAAGGPNIQYFGAGTRLSVL.

This clonotype appeared a few times. The V call is TRBV29-1, the J call TRBJ1-1; D is unresolved. The CDR3 is made up of 13 amino acids. Germline V gene lookup returns CDR1 SQVTM and CDR2 ANQGSEA. V was pared by 5 bases and J by 0 bases, with 10 bases between. The chain's CDR3 is CSVRVGMNTEAFF. Written as DNA, the CDR3 is TGCAGCGTTAGGGTAGGTATGAACACTGAAGCTTTCTTT.